One TCR beta chain is described in this entry. This entry belongs to a study of human T cells and chemical hapten exposure. Time point: patch test 3, about 24 weeks after DPC sensitization. As for treatment: therapeutic diphenylcyclopropenone sensitization with weekly scalp DPC. TCRdb fed the RACE reads into MiXCR, producing one record per CDR3 protein. This table has some 170,000 distinct CDR3 sequences, roughly 26% appearing once. Germline CDR1 and CDR2: SGHRS and YFSETQ. The CDR3 spans 17 residues. Trimming took 0 bases from V and 3 from J; bases not matched to a gene: 8. The sequenced sample was whole blood, obtained in connection with sensitization to the hapten diphenylcyclopropenone (DPC). The chain joins TRBV5-1 to TRBJ2-1, with TRBD2 matching 8 bases. This clonotype was obtained from a woman aged 18-30 years with alopecia areata. Some clones in this sample may be carry-over from other donors' samples. This chain's CDR3 is CASSLGGTSGSYNEQFF. CDR3 nucleotide sequence: TGCGCCAGCAGCTTGGGGGGCACTAGCGGAAGCTACAATGAGCAGTTCTTC.